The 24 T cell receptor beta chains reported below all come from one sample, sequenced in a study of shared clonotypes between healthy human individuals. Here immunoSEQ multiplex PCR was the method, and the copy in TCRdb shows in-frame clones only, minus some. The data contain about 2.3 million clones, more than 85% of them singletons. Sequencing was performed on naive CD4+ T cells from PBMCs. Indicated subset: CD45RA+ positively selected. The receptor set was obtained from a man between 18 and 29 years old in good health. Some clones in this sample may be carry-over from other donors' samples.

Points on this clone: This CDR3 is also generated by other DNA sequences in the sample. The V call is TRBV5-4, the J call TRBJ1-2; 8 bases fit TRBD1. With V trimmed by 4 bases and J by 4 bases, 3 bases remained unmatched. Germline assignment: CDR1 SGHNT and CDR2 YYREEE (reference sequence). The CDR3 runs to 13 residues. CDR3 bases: TGTGCCAGCAGCCAGGACAGGGTCTATGGCTACACCTTC. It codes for CASSQDRVYGYTF.

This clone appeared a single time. For the CDR3, the DNA is TGTGCCAGCTCACCACCGGGGCCGGTGAACTATGGCTACACCTTC. This codes for CASSPPGPVNYGYTF. J is TRBJ1-2 and V is TRBV18; D possibly corresponds to TRBD1 (5 bases). Germline loops: CDR1 KGHSH, CDR2 LQKENI. The CDR3 extends over 15 amino acids. Trimming pared 0 bases from V and 2 bases from J, leaving 10 bases between.

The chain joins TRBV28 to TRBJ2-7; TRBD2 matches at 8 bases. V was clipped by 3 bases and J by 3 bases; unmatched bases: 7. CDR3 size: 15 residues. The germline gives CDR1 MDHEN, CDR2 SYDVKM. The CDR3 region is CASSFIRGGLYEQYF. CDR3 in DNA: TGTGCCAGCAGTTTTATTCGCGGGGGGCTCTACGAGCAGTACTTC.

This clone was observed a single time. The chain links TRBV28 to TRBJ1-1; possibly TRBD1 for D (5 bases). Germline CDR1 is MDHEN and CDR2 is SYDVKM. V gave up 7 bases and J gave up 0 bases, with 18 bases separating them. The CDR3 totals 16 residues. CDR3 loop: CASTPGTGIMNTEAFF. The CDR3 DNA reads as TGTGCCAGCACTCCCGGGACGGGAATTATGAACACTGAAGCTTTCTTT.

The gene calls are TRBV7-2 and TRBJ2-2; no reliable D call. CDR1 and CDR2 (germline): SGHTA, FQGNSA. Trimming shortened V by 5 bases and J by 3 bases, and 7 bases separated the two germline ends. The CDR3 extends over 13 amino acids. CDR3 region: CASSPLDTGELFF. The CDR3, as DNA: TGTGCCAGCAGCCCCCTAGACACCGGGGAGCTGTTTTTT.

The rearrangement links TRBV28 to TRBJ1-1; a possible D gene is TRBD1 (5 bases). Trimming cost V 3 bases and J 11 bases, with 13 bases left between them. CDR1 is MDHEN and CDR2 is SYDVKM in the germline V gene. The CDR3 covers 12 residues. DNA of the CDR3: TGTGCCAGCAGTTTCAGCGGGGACGGGGCTTTCTTT. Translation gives CASSFSGDGAFF.

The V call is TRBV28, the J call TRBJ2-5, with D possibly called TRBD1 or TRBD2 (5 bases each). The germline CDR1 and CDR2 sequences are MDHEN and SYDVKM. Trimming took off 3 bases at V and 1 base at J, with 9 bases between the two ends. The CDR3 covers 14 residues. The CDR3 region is CASSFGGTQETQYF. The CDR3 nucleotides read TGTGCCAGCAGTTTTGGTGGGACCCAAGAGACCCAGTACTTC.

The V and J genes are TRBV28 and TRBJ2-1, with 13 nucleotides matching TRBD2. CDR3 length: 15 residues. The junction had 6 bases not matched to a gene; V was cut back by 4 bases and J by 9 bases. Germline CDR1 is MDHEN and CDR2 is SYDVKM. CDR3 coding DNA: TGTGCCAGCAGTTCTTGGACTAGCGGGAGTTCTGAGCAGTTCTTC. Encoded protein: CASSSWTSGSSEQFF.

Written as DNA, the CDR3 is TGTGCCACCCGGCAGGGGGAATCGGCCGGGGAGCTGTTTTTT. Translated: CATRQGESAGELFF. The J gene is TRBJ2-2, the V gene TRBV15; TRBD1 matches 7 bases. Trimming took 8 bases from V and 6 from J; bases not matched to a gene: 9. The CDR3 has 14 amino acids. CDR1 and CDR2 (germline): LNHNV, YYDKDF (reference sequence).

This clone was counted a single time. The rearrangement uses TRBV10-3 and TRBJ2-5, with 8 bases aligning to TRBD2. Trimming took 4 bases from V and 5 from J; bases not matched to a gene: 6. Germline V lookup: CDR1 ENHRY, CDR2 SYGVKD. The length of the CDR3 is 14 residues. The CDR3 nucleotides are TGTGCCATCAGTGCGGTAGCGGGATTGGAGACCCAGTACTTC. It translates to CAISAVAGLETQYF.

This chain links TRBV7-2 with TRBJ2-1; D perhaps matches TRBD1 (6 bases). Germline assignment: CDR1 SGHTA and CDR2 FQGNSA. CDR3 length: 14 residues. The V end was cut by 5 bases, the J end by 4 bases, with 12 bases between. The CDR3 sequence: CASSPGDIYNEQFF. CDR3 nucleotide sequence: TGTGCCAGCAGCCCTGGGGACATTTACAATGAGCAGTTCTTC.

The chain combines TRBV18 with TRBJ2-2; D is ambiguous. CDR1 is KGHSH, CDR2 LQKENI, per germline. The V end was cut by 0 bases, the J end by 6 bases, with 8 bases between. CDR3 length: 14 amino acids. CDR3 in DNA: TGTGCCAGCTCACCACCTAAGGGTGCCGGGGAGCTGTTTTTT. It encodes CASSPPKGAGELFF.

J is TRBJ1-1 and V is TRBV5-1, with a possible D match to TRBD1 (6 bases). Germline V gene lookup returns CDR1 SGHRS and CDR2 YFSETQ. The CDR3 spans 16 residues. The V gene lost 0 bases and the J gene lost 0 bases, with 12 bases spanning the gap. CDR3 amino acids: CASSLGAGAMNTEAFF. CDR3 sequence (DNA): TGCGCCAGCAGCTTGGGGGCAGGGGCCATGAACACTGAAGCTTTCTTT.

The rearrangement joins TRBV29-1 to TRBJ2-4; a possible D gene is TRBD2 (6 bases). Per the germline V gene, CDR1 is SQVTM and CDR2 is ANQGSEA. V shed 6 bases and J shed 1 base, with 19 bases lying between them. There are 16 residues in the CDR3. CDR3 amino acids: CSVQEGLAWAKNIQYF. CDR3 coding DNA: TGCAGCGTCCAGGAGGGGTTAGCGTGGGCCAAAAACATTCAGTACTTC.

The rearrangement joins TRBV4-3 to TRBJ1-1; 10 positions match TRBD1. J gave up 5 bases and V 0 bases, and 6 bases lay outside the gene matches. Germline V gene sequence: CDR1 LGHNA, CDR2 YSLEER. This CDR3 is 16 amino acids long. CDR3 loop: CASSQDRRTGGTEAFF. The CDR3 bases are TGCGCCAGCAGCCAAGATAGGAGGACAGGGGGTACTGAAGCTTTCTTT.

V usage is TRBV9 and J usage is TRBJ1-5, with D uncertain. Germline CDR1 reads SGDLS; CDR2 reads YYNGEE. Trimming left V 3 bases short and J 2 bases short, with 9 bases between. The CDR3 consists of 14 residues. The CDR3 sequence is CASSAAVGNQPQHF. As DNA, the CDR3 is TGTGCCAGCAGCGCAGCTGTAGGCAATCAGCCCCAGCATTTT. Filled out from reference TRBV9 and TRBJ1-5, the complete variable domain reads DSGVTQTPKHLITATGQRVTLRCSPRSGDLSVYWYQQSLDQGLQFLIQYYNGEERAKGNILERFSAQQFPDLHSELNLSSLELGDSALYFCASSAAVGNQPQHFGDGTRLSIL.

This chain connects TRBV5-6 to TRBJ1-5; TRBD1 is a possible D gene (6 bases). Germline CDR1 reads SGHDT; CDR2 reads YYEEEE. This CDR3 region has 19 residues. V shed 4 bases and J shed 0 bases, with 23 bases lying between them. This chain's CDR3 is CASSGRDKNSRYSNQPQHF. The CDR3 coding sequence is TGTGCCAGCAGCGGCAGGGACAAAAACTCCCGATATAGCAATCAGCCCCAGCATTTT.

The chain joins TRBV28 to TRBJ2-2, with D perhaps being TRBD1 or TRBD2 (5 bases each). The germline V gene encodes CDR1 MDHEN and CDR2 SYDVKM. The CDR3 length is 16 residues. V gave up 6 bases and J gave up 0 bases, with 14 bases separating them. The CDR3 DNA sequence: TGTGCCAGCAGCGGCTCCGGGACGGCGAACACCGGGGAGCTGTTTTTT. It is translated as CASSGSGTANTGELFF.

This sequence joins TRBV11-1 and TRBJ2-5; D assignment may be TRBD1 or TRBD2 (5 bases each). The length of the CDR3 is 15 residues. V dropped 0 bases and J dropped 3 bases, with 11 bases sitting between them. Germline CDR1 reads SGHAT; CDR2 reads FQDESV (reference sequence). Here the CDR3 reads CASSLAAGREETQYF. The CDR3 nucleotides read TGTGCCAGCAGCTTAGCGGCGGGCAGGGAAGAGACCCAGTACTTC. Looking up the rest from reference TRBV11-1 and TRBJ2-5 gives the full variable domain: EAEVAQSPRYKITEKSQAVAFWCDPISGHATLYWYRQILGQGPELLVQFQDESVVDDSQLPKDRFSAERLKGVDSTLKIQPAELGDSAMYLCASSLAAGREETQYFGPGTRLLVL.

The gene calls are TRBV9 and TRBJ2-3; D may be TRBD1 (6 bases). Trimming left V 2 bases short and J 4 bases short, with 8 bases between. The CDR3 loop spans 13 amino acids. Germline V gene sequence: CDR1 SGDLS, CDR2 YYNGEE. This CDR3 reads CASSVGAADTQYF. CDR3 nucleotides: TGTGCCAGCAGCGTGGGGGCTGCAGATACGCAGTATTTT.

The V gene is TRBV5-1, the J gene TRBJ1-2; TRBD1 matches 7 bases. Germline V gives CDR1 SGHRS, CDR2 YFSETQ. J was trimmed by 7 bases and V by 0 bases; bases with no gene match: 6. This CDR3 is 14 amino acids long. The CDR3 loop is CASSLAGQPSGYTF. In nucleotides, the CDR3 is TGCGCCAGCAGCTTGGCGGGACAGCCCAGTGGCTACACCTTC.

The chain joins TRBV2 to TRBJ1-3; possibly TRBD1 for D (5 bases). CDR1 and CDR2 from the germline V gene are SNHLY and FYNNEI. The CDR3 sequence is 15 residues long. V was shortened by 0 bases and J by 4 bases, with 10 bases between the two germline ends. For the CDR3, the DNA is TGTGCCAGCAGTGAAGCGCTTCGGGGCGGAAACACCATATATTTT. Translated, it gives CASSEALRGGNTIYF.

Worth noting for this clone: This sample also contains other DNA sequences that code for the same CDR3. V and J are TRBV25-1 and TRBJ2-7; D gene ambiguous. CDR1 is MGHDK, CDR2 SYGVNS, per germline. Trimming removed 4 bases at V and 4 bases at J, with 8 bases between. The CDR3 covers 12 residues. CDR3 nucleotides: TGTGCCAGCAGTGGCGGTTCGTACGAGCAGTACTTC. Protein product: CASSGGSYEQYF.

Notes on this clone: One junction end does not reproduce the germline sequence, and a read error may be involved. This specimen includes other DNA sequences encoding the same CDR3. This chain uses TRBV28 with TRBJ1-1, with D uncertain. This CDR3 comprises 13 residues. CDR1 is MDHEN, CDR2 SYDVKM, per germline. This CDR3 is CASSLIVNTEAFF. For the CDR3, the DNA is TGTGCCAGCAGTTTAATAGTAAACACTGAAGCTTTTTTT.